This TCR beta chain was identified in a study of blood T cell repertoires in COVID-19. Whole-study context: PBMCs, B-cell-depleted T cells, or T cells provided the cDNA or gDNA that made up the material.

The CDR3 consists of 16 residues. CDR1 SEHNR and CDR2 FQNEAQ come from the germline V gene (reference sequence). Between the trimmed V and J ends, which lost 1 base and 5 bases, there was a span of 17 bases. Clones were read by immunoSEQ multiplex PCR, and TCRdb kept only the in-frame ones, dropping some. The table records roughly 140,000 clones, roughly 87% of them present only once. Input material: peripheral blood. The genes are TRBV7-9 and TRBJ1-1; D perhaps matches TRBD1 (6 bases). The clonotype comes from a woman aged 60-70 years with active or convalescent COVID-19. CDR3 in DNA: TGTGCCAGCAGCTTAGAGGTCGGGGGGCCAGGGACTGAAGCTTTCTTT. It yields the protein CASSLEVGGPGTEAFF.